This T cell receptor beta chain was documented in a study of CD8 T cells in Susac syndrome (dated by TCRdb to between 2018 and 2021). Broadly, across the study: Whether CD8+ T cell activation and differentiation in Susac syndrome was antigen driven was tested using repertoire sequencing. The study compared CD8+ T cell repertoire clonality among over 9 healthy donors, around 14 Susac syndrome patients and 15 multiple sclerosis patients.

Concerning this clonotype: Its specific antigen is unknown. Base quality data are lacking; no much larger clone is found one base away.

The germline V gene (reference sequence) provides CDR1 GTSNPN and CDR2 SVGIG. Inclusive of the bounding cysteine and phenylalanine, the CDR3 is 11 residues long. CDR3 DNA only is kept here, 33 bases in frame from base 1. V was cut back by 7 bases and J by 10 bases, leaving a gap of 14 bases between them. High-throughput TCR beta sequencing profiled peripheral blood CD8+ and CD4+ T cells from healthy donors, Susac syndrome patients and multiple sclerosis patients. Treatment-naive patients with stable or active relapsing-remitting disease fulfilling revised McDonald criteria were used as multiple sclerosis controls. Bulk CD8+ and CD4+ T cells were purified by magnetic negative isolation, while CD8+ TEMRA cells were enriched using FACS. Blood was drawn into EDTA tubes, processed within 24 hours, and PBMCs were isolated by density gradient centrifugation. PBMCs intended for TCR sequencing were frozen in liquid nitrogen and were later thawed in a 37 degrees C water bath. The sorted or isolated CD4+, CD8+ and CD8+ TEMRA cells reached a purity of at least 90%.

Findings and caveats that apply to the study as a whole: The number of individuals in the TCR sequencing and HLA analysis was recognized as being relatively small.

RNA was extracted with the RNeasy kit and roughly 0.5 to 1 ug was reverse transcribed using random hexamers. TCR beta CDR3 regions were amplified with the immunoSEQ multiplex PCR assay covering 54 Vbeta and 13 Jbeta segments. PCR amplification bias was corrected by using a synthetic template baseline for primer optimization and computational correction. Turning to the authors' computational methods: Reads were annotated to V, D and J genes per IMGT and analyzed with immunoSEQ Analyzer, keeping only productive sequences. To calculate clonality, Shannon entropy was normalized by log2 of the number of productive unique sequences and then subtracted from one. For each patient and control, public and private clones were evaluated among the 100 most prevalent clones. A clone was defined as Susac-specific if it was absent from the healthy and MS cohorts, from roughly 980 published viral clones and from other ImmuneACCESS disease sequences. TCRdb took the public reads, trimmed them with fastp at Q25, ran MiXCR for clone calling and kept in-frame beta chains. Entries that share a CDR3 protein sequence are merged under the most common genes and DNA. V and J calls and clone size were set by TCRdb, not the authors. The sample yields about 290,000 distinct CDR3 sequences; 89% were counted once. The ten biggest clones cover around 0.18% of the sample.

Sequencing was carried out using CD8+ T cells from PBMCs. The rearranged segments are TRBV30 and TRBJ2-1; the D region may be TRBD1 or TRBD2, each matching 6 bases equally. The source is a human donor with multiple sclerosis. The CDR3 reads CAYQGGSEQFF. The DNA reads as follows: TGTGCCTACCAAGGGGGGAGCGAGCAGTTCTTC.